This TCR beta chain derives from a study of cytomegalovirus exposure and HLA in healthy donors (TCRdb year 2017). Looking at the study overall: In an earlier analysis of approximately 640 of the donors, about 260 Gb of sequence data and 100 million or so unique TCR beta sequences from roughly 180 million T cells were reported. About 280 gigabases of sequencing data and around 85 million unique TCR sequences made up an early release that covered 500 to 700 HLA-typed donors. The genetic ancestry cluster associated with self-reported Caucasian donors included 70% to 85% of the approximately 430 genotyped donors. The study was designed to test whether signatures of past pathogen exposure could be identified by cataloging public T cell receptors. The study used immunosequencing to profile the T cell repertoires of some 600 subjects and linked those repertoires to cytomegalovirus serostatus. Besides the first cohort of under 700 subjects, a separate validation cohort made up of roughly 120 different subjects was used. High-throughput TCR immunosequencing, statistical association of individual TCRs with disease status, and machine learning were combined to predict cytomegalovirus infection status. In a later analysis, previously published TCR beta repertoires from 500 to 750 donors were re-analyzed and high-resolution HLA genotyping was added so that TCR occurrence patterns could be studied. Rather than using new phenotypic data, the later analysis identified candidate immune exposures from TCR beta sequences and from how often those sequences occurred across donors. An earlier analysis of several hundred of the donors applied high-throughput TCR beta sequencing to assess whether each TCR beta V gene segment acted as functional or pseudogenic. Alongside the repertoire data, information on donor age, sex, ethnicity and CMV serostatus was compiled. In a later genetic analysis, genome-wide SNP genotypes for about 55% of the 666 donors were used, and that subset was treated as a discovery cohort. All discovery cohort repertoires had been generated using a single sequencing platform. Class I and class II HLA loci were covered by the typing at four-digit resolution. The number of donors typed differed by locus, with 629-630 for A, B, C, DRB1 and DQB1, roughly 520 for DQA1, some 570 for DPA1, and some 440 for DPB1. A few DR-DQ haplotypes were treated as single units for association and clustering because of strong linkage in the cohort. Among some 410 genotyped donors of the cohort, an average of roughly 230,000 unique TCR beta nucleotide sequences was sequenced per donor, of which roughly 17% were non-productive. The research as a whole found: CMV serostatus was the only immune exposure information available for the cohort. Several of the top co-occurrence clusters appeared to be linked to parvovirus B19, influenza, CMV and Epstein-Barr virus, according to a later analysis. Most TCR sequences were observed very rarely across donors, whereas some public TCRs were present in many individuals. In vitro tests confirmed that a few of the cytomegalovirus-associated TCR beta chains recognize cytomegalovirus antigens. Some IMGT-functional V segments, including TRBV6-2 and TRBV6-3, could not be distinguished by the 87-base-pair reads and were therefore excluded. Compared with the 666-donor mean, donors in an Asian-associated ancestry cluster had fewer N-insertions in productive TCRs, according to a later genetic analysis. Correlated functional status among segregating V segments might reflect linkage disequilibrium, but an unknown experimental factor could not be ruled out. Cytomegalovirus status was reported to be diagnosed by the classifier with high specificity and sensitivity in both the original and validation cohorts. A further reported finding was that TCR beta sequences accurately predicted the HLA-A and HLA-B alleles for most subjects in the first cohort. Over 15 rarely observed V segments, including chromosome 9 orphons, were excluded from the earlier analysis of approximately 500 of the donors because counts were too low. In this cohort, only TCR beta chains were sequenced, and detectable features were limited by the absence of alpha or paired-chain data. It was suggested by the authors that the approach could potentially be generalized to other disease states and immunological phenotypes. In the study, 150 to 200 TCR beta chains were listed as associated with cytomegalovirus. Because some donors lacked HLA typing at each locus, the association tests relied only on the typed subset. Compared with equally common non-associated chains, HLA-associated TCR beta chains in a later analysis were more clonally expanded and had lower generation probabilities. In a later analysis, the rate of TCR association differed among HLA loci, with DRB1 alleles having the most associated TCRs and HLA-C alleles having the fewest. In a later analysis, most CMV-associated TCR beta chains were found to appear HLA-restricted, with HLA associations seemingly driven largely by CMV exposure. Assigning TCR associations to individual alleles was difficult when HLA alleles, especially DR and DQ, strongly co-occurred. Broadly in line with IMGT annotations, most TCR beta V segments showed up in productive rearrangements about 90% or about 30% of the time in an earlier analysis of several hundred of the donors. Sequencing depth was assumed to be roughly uniform across donors in the presence/absence analyses, though that assumption may not hold. A group of highly shared sequence variants was considered likely to be a technical artifact of the sequencing pipeline. A later genetic analysis associated a missense DCLRE1C variant with V-gene and J-gene trimming of TCR beta chains, and an independent cohort replicated the association. At a false discovery rate of 0.05, a later analysis linked 15,000 to 20,000 TCR beta sequences to specific HLA alleles.

On this clone: This clone's antigen is unknown. Base quality data are lacking; no much larger clone is found one base away.

The cohort comprised fewer than 700 healthy bone marrow donors. All cohort members were sampled while nominally healthy, although unrecorded immune exposures were likely present. The donor tested CMV seropositive, placing the donor among the 290 or so seropositive members of the cohort. Each donor provided a peripheral blood sample, and peripheral blood mononuclear cells were used for TCR beta sequencing. The Qiagen DNeasy Blood Extraction Kit was used to extract genomic DNA from the blood cell samples. The library relied on the immunoSEQ multiplex PCR assay. For the multiplex PCR, a mixture combining 60 forward primers for TCR Vbeta segments and 13 reverse primers for TCR Jbeta segments was used. The CDR3 region of rearranged TCR beta genes was amplified from genomic DNA with a multiplex PCR assay. Amplified TCR beta libraries were sequenced as 87-base-pair reads on the Illumina HiSeq System. In the authors' own workflow: A later analysis tallied roughly 76 million unique TCR beta chains across the roughly 610 repertoires, and about 12 million of those chains were shared by two or more donors. A nearest-neighbor algorithm error-corrected the raw reads and collapsed the reads into unique sequences, merging closely related sequences to remove PCR and sequencing errors. Alignment of CDR3 sequences to IMGT reference sequences was used to assign V, D and J gene segments. For a sequence to be retained, at least a six-nucleotide match to both a V gene segment and a J gene segment was required. Rearrangements were called productive when the CDR3 lacked stop codons and stayed in frame with V and J; all others were non-productive. CDR3 was defined according to IMGT convention as the region running from the second conserved V-encoded cysteine to the conserved J-encoded phenylalanine. The earlier analysis of about 610 of the donors excluded any sequence lacking an unambiguous match to a single V gene segment. In an earlier analysis of 500 to 750 of the donors, V segments were called functional above 56.7% productive rearrangements and were called segregating when the between-donor standard deviation exceeded 5%. A statistical classification framework was built to diagnose cytomegalovirus status from the catalog of TCR beta chain sequences. V and J gene assignment, in a later analysis, came from comparing TCR nucleotide sequences with IMGT/GENE-DB human TR gene sequences. The TCRdist pipeline was used in a later analysis to assign CDR3 sequences and most-parsimonious VDJ recombination scenarios. In a later analysis, each TCR beta chain was defined by its CDR3 amino acid sequence together with its V-gene family, and reads lacking a unique V-gene family were excluded. A later analysis removed several hundred highly shared, low-generation-probability nucleotide sequences to deal with suspected cross-contamination and a sequencing artifact. In a later analysis, a clonal expansion index was calculated for each public chain from normalized within-repertoire ranks of inferred template counts. In a later analysis, generation probabilities were computed using a VDJ recombination model fitted to out-of-frame rearrangements, and the results were checked against IGoR. In a later analysis, TCR-TCR, TCR-HLA and TCR-CMV co-occurrence was scored with hypergeometric tests, and a repertoire-size bias correction was applied to TCR pairs. In a later analysis, false discovery rates were estimated by permuting HLA or CMV assignments 20 times. In a later analysis, co-occurring TCRs were grouped with DBSCAN, and TCRdist sequence similarity was added when clustering was performed within HLA-allele-positive subsets. Repertoires with fewer than 30,000 or more than 120,000 public chains, plus five repertoires with anomalous nucleotide sharing, were excluded from co-occurrence clustering. TCRdb limited this immuneACCESS table to in-frame rearrangements with V and J called. A share of clones is missing; checked studies link under half to unresolved V genes, and the rest is unexplained. That table is the source of V, J and clone size, and D and trimming were worked out from the DNA. This sample has roughly 130,000 clones in its table, and 65% to 80% of those were observed once. The ten largest make up just over 8.5% of the sample.

As encoded in the germline V gene (reference sequence), CDR1 is LNHDA while CDR2 is SQIVND. CDR3 length: 13 amino acids, cysteine to phenylalanine. Only the CDR3 DNA stays, 39 bases, in frame from base 1. V loses 6 bases, J loses 8 bases, and the germline ends lie 16 bases apart. The chain is assembled from TRBV19 and TRBJ1-2, with TRBD1 perhaps the D gene, on 5 matching bases. This receptor was identified in a woman in her forties or fifties in good health and CMV-seropositive. Source material: PBMCs. The DNA is as follows: TGTGCCAGTAGCCCAAAACAGGTAGAAGGCTACACCTTC. It codes for CASSPKQVEGYTF. Full variable domain (CDR3 extended with the reference TRBV19 and TRBJ1-2 proteins): DGGITQSPKYLFRKEGQNVTLSCEQNLNHDAMYWYRQDPGQGLRLIYYSQIVNDFQKGDIAEGYSVSREKKESFPLTVTSAQKNPTAFYLCASSPKQVEGYTFGSGTRLTVV.